The 30 T cell receptor beta chains presented below share a single source sample, sequenced in a study of CD8 T cells in Susac syndrome. RNA in amounts of roughly 0.5 to 1 ug was reverse transcribed with random hexamers. TCRdb fed the immunoSEQ multiplex PCR reads into MiXCR, producing one record per CDR3 protein. The sample has 100,000 to 150,000 distinct CDR3 sequences; around 95% are singletons. The sequenced sample consisted of CD8+ T cells from PBMCs. The receptors derive from a human donor with Susac syndrome.

The rearrangement links TRBV11-2 to TRBJ2-3; D unclear. CDR1 is SGHAT and CDR2 is FQNNGV in the germline V gene. V lost 4 bases, J lost 2 bases, and 13 bases lay in between. This CDR3 comprises 15 residues. CDR3 loop: CASSSLGGFTDTQYF. In DNA, the CDR3 is TGTGCCAGCAGCTCTCTCGGCGGATTCACAGATACGCAGTATTTT. The full variable domain, completed using reference TRBV11-2 and TRBJ2-3, is EAGVAQSPRYKIIEKRQSVAFWCNPISGHATLYWYQQILGQGPKLLIQFQNNGVVDDSQLPKDRFSAERLKGVDSTLKIQPAKLEDSAVYLCASSSLGGFTDTQYFGPGTRLTVL.

The chain joins TRBV20-1 to TRBJ1-1; D remains ambiguous. The CDR3 contains 13 residues. V was pared by 5 bases and J by 11 bases, with 21 bases between. Germline values: CDR1 DFQATT, CDR2 SNEGSKA (reference sequence). The CDR3 sequence: CSAFFGDTLKAFF. CDR3 bases: TGCAGTGCTTTTTTCGGGGATACACTGAAGGCTTTCTTT.

The J gene is TRBJ2-5, the V gene TRBV4-3, with 12 bases identical to TRBD2. This CDR3 region has 17 residues. V shed 1 base, J shed 5 bases, and the junction held 8 bases outside the gene matches. The germline V gene encodes CDR1 LGHNA and CDR2 YSLEER. CDR3 region: CASSQGATSGRWETQYF. CDR3 coding DNA: TGCGCCAGCAGCCAAGGAGCGACTAGCGGGAGATGGGAGACCCAGTACTTC.

The CDR3 spells CASSYRGGLPQETQYF. Written as DNA, the CDR3 is TGTGCCAGCAGTTATAGAGGGGGCCTCCCTCAAGAGACCCAGTACTTC. The chain combines TRBV6-5 with TRBJ2-5; 7 bases fit TRBD1. This CDR3 contains 16 residues. Germline V gene lookup returns CDR1 MNHEY and CDR2 SVGAGI. Trimming took 3 bases from V and 2 from J; bases not matched to a gene: 9.

V usage is TRBV25-1 and J usage is TRBJ2-2, with TRBD1 matching 9 bases. The CDR3 loop spans 18 amino acids. The V segment lost 4 bases and the J segment 6 bases; nucleotides outside the gene matches: 15. In germline, CDR1 is MGHDK, CDR2 SYGVNS. The CDR3 loop reads CASSGGVEGTGPAGELFF. DNA for the CDR3: TGTGCCAGCAGTGGGGGGGTCGAAGGGACAGGGCCCGCCGGGGAGCTGTTTTTT.

The chain is built from TRBV6-6 and TRBJ2-7; 7 nucleotides match TRBD1. The ends lost 7 bases at V and 5 bases at J; junction bases unmatched: 5. Germline V gene sequence: CDR1 MNHNY, CDR2 SVGAGI (reference sequence). The CDR3 has 12 amino acids. In nucleotides, the CDR3 is TGTGCCAGCATCGACAGGGACGACGAGCAGTACTTC. This codes for CASIDRDDEQYF.

The J gene is TRBJ1-1, the V gene TRBV12-3 or TRBV12-4; 9 bases are a match to TRBD1. This CDR3 contains 14 residues. V shed 4 bases, J shed 7 bases, and the junction held 7 bases outside the gene matches. The DNA for the CDR3 is TGTGCCAGCAGTTCGGGACAGGGCAGGGGTGAAGCTTTCTTT. Protein sequence: CASSSGQGRGEAFF.

The chain is built from TRBV13 and TRBJ1-1; TRBD1 is a possible D gene (5 bases). Germline-derived CDR1 and CDR2 are PRHDT and FYEKMQ (reference sequence). The CDR3 has 15 residues. The V and J ends lost 2 bases and 4 bases respectively, with 14 bases between them. DNA for the CDR3: TGTGCCAGCAGCTTAATCCAGGGTGGGAGCACTGAAGCTTTCTTT. Amino acid sequence: CASSLIQGGSTEAFF. The variable domain in full, completed from reference TRBV13 and TRBJ1-1, reads AAGVIQSPRHLIKEKRETATLKCYPIPRHDTVYWYQQGPGQDPQFLISFYEKMQSDKGSIPDRFSAQQFSDYHSELNMSSLELGDSALYFCASSLIQGGSTEAFFGQGTRLTVV.

This clonotype has only one observation. V and J are TRBV7-9 and TRBJ2-3; 9 positions agree with TRBD2. With 4 bases clipped from V and 2 bases from J, the junction kept 7 bases outside the gene matches. This CDR3 region has 16 residues. Germline CDR1 and CDR2: SEHNR and FQNEAQ (reference sequence). CDR3 loop: CASSSLTSGYTDTQYF. CDR3 bases: TGTGCCAGCAGCTCTCTGACTAGCGGATACACAGATACGCAGTATTTT. The full variable domain, completed using reference TRBV7-9 and TRBJ2-3, is DTGVSQNPRHKITKRGQNVTFRCDPISEHNRLYWYRQTLGQGPEFLTYFQNEAQLEKSRLLSDRFSAERPKGSFSTLEIQRTEQGDSAMYLCASSSLTSGYTDTQYFGPGTRLTVL.

The V and J genes are TRBV7-6 and TRBJ2-7, with a possible D match to TRBD2 (5 bases). The CDR3 runs to 16 residues. V was shortened by 0 bases and J by 0 bases, with 12 bases between the two germline ends. Germline-derived CDR1 and CDR2 are SGHVS and FNYEAQ. In nucleotides, the CDR3 is TGTGCCAGCAGCTTAGCGTTCGGAGGAAGCTCCTACGAGCAGTACTTC. Its protein is CASSLAFGGSSYEQYF.

V gene TRBV7-3 combines with J gene TRBJ1-1, with a tentative D call TRBD1 (6 bases). This CDR3 contains 16 residues. Germline V gene lookup returns CDR1 SGHTA and CDR2 FQGTGA. V lost 4 bases and J 1 base, leaving 16 bases between the germline ends. The CDR3 reads CASSSTGRYSNTEAFF. The CDR3 DNA reads as TGTGCCAGCAGCTCCACAGGGAGGTACTCGAACACTGAAGCTTTCTTT.

The V call is TRBV3-1, the J call TRBJ1-6, with D unresolved. Between the trimmed V and J ends, which lost 1 base and 0 bases, there was a span of 7 bases. The CDR3 runs to 16 residues. The germline gives CDR1 LGHDT, CDR2 YNNKEL (reference sequence). This CDR3 is CASSQGSRSYNSPLHF. For the CDR3, the DNA is TGTGCCAGCAGCCAAGGGTCGCGCTCCTATAATTCACCCCTCCACTTT.

This sequence joins TRBV12-3 or TRBV12-4 and TRBJ2-1; 7 bases line up with TRBD1. CDR3 length: 14 residues. The V gene end was trimmed by 5 bases and the J gene end by 6 bases; junction bases not matched to a gene: 7. The CDR3 DNA is TGTGCCAGCAGTCGGACAGGTTTGGGCAATGAGCAGTTCTTC. This sequence encodes CASSRTGLGNEQFF.

The rearrangement joins TRBV27 to TRBJ2-7; TRBD1 agrees at 8 bases. The trim removed 0 bases at V and 5 bases at J, leaving 9 bases unmatched. The CDR3 is made up of 16 amino acids. CDR1 is MNHEY and CDR2 is SMNVEV in the germline V gene (reference sequence). DNA of the CDR3: TGTGCCAGCAGTTTATCGATAGGGGACAGGATGCACGAGCAGTACTTC. Its translation is CASSLSIGDRMHEQYF.

This clonotype was seen a handful of times. This chain uses TRBV5-1 with TRBJ2-7, with D maybe TRBD2 (5 bases). Germline lookup yields CDR1 SGHRS and CDR2 YFSETQ. Trimming removed 4 bases at V and 3 bases at J, with 8 bases between. The CDR3 contains 12 residues. The CDR3 region is CASSMGDYEQYF. The CDR3, as DNA: TGCGCCAGCAGCATGGGAGACTACGAGCAGTACTTC. Based on the CDR3 plus reference TRBV5-1 and TRBJ2-7, the full variable domain is KAGVTQTPRYLIKTRGQQVTLSCSPISGHRSVSWYQQTPGQGLQFLFEYFSETQRNKGNFPGRFSGRQFSNSRSEMNVSTLELGDSALYLCASSMGDYEQYFGPGTRLTVT.

J is TRBJ2-7 and V is TRBV6-6; perhaps TRBD2 as D (5 bases). This CDR3 spans 16 amino acids. Deletions cut 0 bases from V and 5 bases from J, with 17 bases between. Germline V gene sequence: CDR1 MNHNY, CDR2 SVGAGI (reference sequence). The CDR3: CASSYSVSGYRDEQYF. The CDR3 coding sequence is TGTGCCAGCAGTTACTCAGTAAGCGGTTACCGGGACGAGCAGTACTTC.

The chain joins TRBV30 to TRBJ2-7; 9 bases map to TRBD2. Per germline, CDR1 GTSNPN and CDR2 SVGIG (reference sequence). V dropped 1 base and J dropped 3; count of bases not matched to a gene: 7. This CDR3 has 15 residues. The CDR3 DNA sequence: TGTGCCTGGAGTGAAATTAGCGGGAGCCGCTACGAGCAGTACTTC. Translation: CAWSEISGSRYEQYF. The whole variable domain, filled in from reference TRBV30 and TRBJ2-7, reads SQTIHQWPATLVQPVGSPLSLECTVEGTSNPNLYWYRQAAGRGLQLLFYSVGIGQISSEVPQNLSASRPQDRQFILSSKKLLLSDSGFYLCAWSEISGSRYEQYFGPGTRLTVT.

J is TRBJ2-7 and V is TRBV6-1; D is unresolved. The CDR3 covers 14 residues. CDR1 and CDR2 from the germline V gene are MNHNS and SASEGT. V gave up 3 bases and J gave up 7 bases, with 16 bases separating them. CDR3 DNA sequence: TGTGCCAGCAGTGAGCTGGCAGGCCTGGGTGAGCAGTACTTC. As protein: CASSELAGLGEQYF.

The chain carries TRBV7-2 and TRBJ1-4, with 9 bases fitting TRBD1. Germline CDR1 and CDR2: SGHTA and FQGNSA. V was clipped by 5 bases and J by 7 bases; unmatched bases: 8. The CDR3 has 15 amino acids. The CDR3 nucleotides are TGTGCCAGCAGCCATCAGGGACAGGGAGGTGAAAAACTGTTTTTT. Its translation: CASSHQGQGGEKLFF.

This clonotype was observed a single time. The chain couples TRBV3-1 to TRBJ1-5; tentatively, D is TRBD1 (6 bases). This CDR3 has 18 amino acids. Trimming removed 1 base from V and 0 bases from J, with 16 bases in between. In germline, CDR1 is LGHDT, CDR2 YNNKEL (reference sequence). CDR3: CASSQGVSGGYSNQPQHF. CDR3 sequence (DNA): TGTGCCAGCAGCCAAGGGGTCTCGGGGGGCTATAGCAATCAGCCCCAGCATTTT.

The rearrangement uses TRBV13 and TRBJ1-3; D not certain. The V and J ends lost 0 bases and 6 bases respectively, with 3 bases between them. The CDR3 totals 12 residues. From germline, CDR1 is PRHDT and CDR2 FYEKMQ (reference sequence). This CDR3 reads CASSLGLNTIYF. The CDR3 DNA reads TGTGCCAGCAGCTTAGGACTAAACACCATATATTTT.

The chain combines TRBV20-1 with TRBJ2-7, with 15 bases identical to TRBD2. The length of the CDR3 is 16 residues. V dropped 6 bases and J dropped 1; count of bases not matched to a gene: 7. CDR1 is DFQATT, CDR2 SNEGSKA, per germline (reference sequence). In DNA form, the CDR3 reads TGCAGTGCCAGGACTAGCGGGAGGGCCCCATCCTACGAGCAGTACTTC. This translates into CSARTSGRAPSYEQYF.

This chain connects TRBV4-1 to TRBJ1-2; TRBD1 agrees at 9 bases. The CDR3 is 15 amino acids. V lost 3 bases, J lost 4 bases, and 6 bases stayed unmatched. CDR1 MGHRA and CDR2 YSYEKL come from the germline V gene. The CDR3 is CASSHHRDRVYGYTF. Here the CDR3 DNA reads TGCGCCAGCAGCCATCACCGGGACAGGGTCTATGGCTACACCTTC.

V is TRBV5-1 and J is TRBJ2-1, with a tentative D call TRBD2 (5 bases). The germline V gene encodes CDR1 SGHRS and CDR2 YFSETQ. Trimming stripped 0 bases from V and 2 bases from J, with 12 bases between. The CDR3 sequence is 16 residues long. The CDR3 region has the DNA TGCGCCAGCAGCTTGGTCTCTGCGGGTACCTACAATGAGCAGTTCTTC. Encoded protein: CASSLVSAGTYNEQFF.

This chain links TRBV12-3 or TRBV12-4 with TRBJ2-1; D unclear. The CDR3 sequence is 15 residues long. The V gene lost 6 bases and the J gene lost 0 bases, with 12 bases spanning the gap. CDR3 sequence: CASRYTRSSYNEQFF. The CDR3 DNA is TGTGCCAGCAGATATACGAGGAGCTCCTACAATGAGCAGTTCTTC.

V gene TRBV6-4 combines with J gene TRBJ2-3; D is perhaps TRBD2 (5 bases). CDR1 and CDR2 (germline): MRHNA, SNTAGT. V was clipped by 3 bases and J by 4 bases, with 11 bases between them. CDR3 length: 14 residues. The CDR3 DNA reads TGTGCCAGCAGTGAGGGCCTGGAGGCAGATACGCAGTATTTT. This translates into CASSEGLEADTQYF.

The V and J genes are TRBV20-1 and TRBJ2-7; TRBD2 aligns across 13 bases. Looked up from germline, CDR1 is DFQATT and CDR2 is SNEGSKA (reference sequence). J gave up 0 bases and V 5 bases, and 4 bases lay outside the gene matches. CDR3 length equals 15 residues. The CDR3 region is CSAVWTSGSSYEQYF. The CDR3 DNA reads TGCAGTGCTGTGTGGACTAGCGGGAGCTCCTACGAGCAGTACTTC.

This sequence joins TRBV20-1 and TRBJ2-5; the D is unclear. This CDR3 is 14 amino acids long. Germline V lookup: CDR1 DFQATT, CDR2 SNEGSKA (reference sequence). V dropped 1 base and J dropped 0 bases, with 9 bases sitting between them. The CDR3 spells CSARGHGHQETQYF. CDR3 bases: TGCAGTGCTAGAGGCCACGGTCACCAAGAGACCCAGTACTTC.

The chain uses TRBV29-1 and TRBJ2-1; 14 nucleotides align to TRBD2. V was clipped by 5 bases and J by 3 bases; unmatched bases: 18. The CDR3 is made up of 20 amino acids. In germline, CDR1 is SQVTM, CDR2 ANQGSEA. In DNA form, the CDR3 reads TGCAGCGTTCCCCCCGCCGGGACTAGCGGGAGTCGAAGCCTCTACAATGAGCAGTTCTTC. Its translation is CSVPPAGTSGSRSLYNEQFF.

The CDR3 sequence: CASSQDRQDEETQYF. The CDR3 DNA is TGCGCCAGCAGCCAAGATCGCCAGGATGAAGAGACCCAGTACTTC. The chain combines TRBV4-3 with TRBJ2-5; D ambiguous. This CDR3 comprises 15 residues. The ends were cut back, 0 bases at V and 3 bases at J, with 11 bases in the middle. Germline CDR1 reads LGHNA; CDR2 reads YSLEER.